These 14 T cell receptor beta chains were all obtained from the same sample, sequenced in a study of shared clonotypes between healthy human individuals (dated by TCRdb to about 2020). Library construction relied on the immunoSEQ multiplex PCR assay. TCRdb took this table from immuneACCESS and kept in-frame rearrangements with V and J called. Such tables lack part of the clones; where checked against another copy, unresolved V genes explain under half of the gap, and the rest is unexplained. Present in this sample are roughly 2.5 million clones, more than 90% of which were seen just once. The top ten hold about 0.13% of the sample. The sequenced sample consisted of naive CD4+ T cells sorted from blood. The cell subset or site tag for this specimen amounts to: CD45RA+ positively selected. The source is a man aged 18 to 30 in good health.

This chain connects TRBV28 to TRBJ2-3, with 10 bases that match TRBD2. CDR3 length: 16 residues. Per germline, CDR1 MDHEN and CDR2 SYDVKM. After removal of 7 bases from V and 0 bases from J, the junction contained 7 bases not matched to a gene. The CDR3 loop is CASIPGLAVSTDTQYF. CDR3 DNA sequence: TGTGCCAGCATCCCCGGACTAGCGGTTAGCACAGATACGCAGTATTTT.

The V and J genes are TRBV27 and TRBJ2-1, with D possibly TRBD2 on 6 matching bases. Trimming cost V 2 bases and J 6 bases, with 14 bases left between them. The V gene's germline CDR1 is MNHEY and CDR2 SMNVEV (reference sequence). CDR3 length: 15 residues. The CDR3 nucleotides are TGTGCCAGCAGTTTAGTCCTAGCGTTCCCCAATGAGCAGTTCTTC. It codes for CASSLVLAFPNEQFF.

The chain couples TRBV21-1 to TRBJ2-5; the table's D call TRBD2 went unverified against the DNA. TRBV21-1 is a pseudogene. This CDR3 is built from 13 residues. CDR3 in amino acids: CASSYLGEETQYF. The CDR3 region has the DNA TGTGCCAGCAGTTACTTGGGAGAGGAGACCCAGTACTTC.

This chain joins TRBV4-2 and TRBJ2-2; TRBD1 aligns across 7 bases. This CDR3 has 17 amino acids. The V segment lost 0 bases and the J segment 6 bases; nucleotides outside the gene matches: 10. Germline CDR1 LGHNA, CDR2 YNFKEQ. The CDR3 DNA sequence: TGTGCCAGCAGCCAAGATCTGGCTCCACAGGGGCCCGGGGAGCTGTTTTTT. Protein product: CASSQDLAPQGPGELFF.

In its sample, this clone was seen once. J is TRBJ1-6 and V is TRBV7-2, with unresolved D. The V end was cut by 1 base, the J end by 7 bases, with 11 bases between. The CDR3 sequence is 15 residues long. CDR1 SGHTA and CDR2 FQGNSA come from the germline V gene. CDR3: CASSLDGVGNSPLHF. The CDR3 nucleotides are TGTGCCAGCAGCTTAGACGGGGTGGGCAATTCACCCCTCCACTTT.

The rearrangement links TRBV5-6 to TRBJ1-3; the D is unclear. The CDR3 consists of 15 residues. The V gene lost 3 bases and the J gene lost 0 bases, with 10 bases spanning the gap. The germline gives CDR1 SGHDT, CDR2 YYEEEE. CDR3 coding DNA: TGTGCCAGCAGCTCTGGACCCTCCTCTGGAAACACCATATATTTT. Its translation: CASSSGPSSGNTIYF.

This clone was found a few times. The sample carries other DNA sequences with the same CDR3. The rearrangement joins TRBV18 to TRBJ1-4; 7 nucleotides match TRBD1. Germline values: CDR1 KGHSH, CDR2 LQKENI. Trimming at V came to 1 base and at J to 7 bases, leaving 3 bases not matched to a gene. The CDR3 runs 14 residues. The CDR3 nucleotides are TGTGCCAGCTCACCACGCACAGGGGTTGAAAAACTGTTTTTT. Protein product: CASSPRTGVEKLFF.

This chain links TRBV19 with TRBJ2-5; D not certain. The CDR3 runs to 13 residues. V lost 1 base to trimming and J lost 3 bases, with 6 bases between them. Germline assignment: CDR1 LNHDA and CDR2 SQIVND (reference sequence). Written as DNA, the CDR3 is TGTGCCAGTAGTATAGCCTGGGAAGAGACCCAGTACTTC. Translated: CASSIAWEETQYF.

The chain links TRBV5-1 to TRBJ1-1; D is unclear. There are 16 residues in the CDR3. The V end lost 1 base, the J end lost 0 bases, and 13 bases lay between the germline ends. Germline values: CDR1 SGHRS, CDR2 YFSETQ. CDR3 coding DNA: TGCGCCAGCAGCTTGAACAGACTCCTAATGAACACTGAAGCTTTCTTT. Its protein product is CASSLNRLLMNTEAFF.

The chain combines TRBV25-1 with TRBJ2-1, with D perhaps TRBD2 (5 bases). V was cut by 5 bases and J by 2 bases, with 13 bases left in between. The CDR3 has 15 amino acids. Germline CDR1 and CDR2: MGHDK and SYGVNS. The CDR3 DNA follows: TGTGCCAGCAGTTTGGACTCCTTTACCTACAATGAGCAGTTCTTC. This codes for CASSLDSFTYNEQFF.

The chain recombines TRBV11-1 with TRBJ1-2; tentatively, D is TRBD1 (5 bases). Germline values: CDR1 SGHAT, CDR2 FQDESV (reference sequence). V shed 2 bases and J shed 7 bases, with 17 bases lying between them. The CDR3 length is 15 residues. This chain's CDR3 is CASSLWLGASGGYTF. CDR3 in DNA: TGTGCCAGCAGCTTATGGCTCGGGGCTAGCGGTGGCTACACCTTC.

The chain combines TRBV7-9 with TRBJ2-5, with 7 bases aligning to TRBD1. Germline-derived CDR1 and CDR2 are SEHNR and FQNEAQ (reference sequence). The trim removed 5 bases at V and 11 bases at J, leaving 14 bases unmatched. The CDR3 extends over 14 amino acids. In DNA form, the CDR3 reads TGTGCCAGCAGCCCAATCGACAGGGAGTGGGAGCAGTACTTC. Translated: CASSPIDREWEQYF.

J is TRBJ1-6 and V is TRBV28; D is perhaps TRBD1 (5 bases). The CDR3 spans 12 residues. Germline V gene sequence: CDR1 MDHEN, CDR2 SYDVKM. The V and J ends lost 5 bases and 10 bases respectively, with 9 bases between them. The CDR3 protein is CASSLRGSPLHF. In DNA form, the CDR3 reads TGTGCCAGCAGTCTTAGGGGATCACCCCTCCACTTT.

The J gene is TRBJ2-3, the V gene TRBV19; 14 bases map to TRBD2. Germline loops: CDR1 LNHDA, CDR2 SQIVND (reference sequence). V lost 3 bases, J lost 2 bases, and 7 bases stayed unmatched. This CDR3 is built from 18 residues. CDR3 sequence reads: CASSIGTSGGPYTDTQYF. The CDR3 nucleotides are TGTGCCAGTAGTATTGGGACTAGCGGGGGTCCCTACACAGATACGCAGTATTTT.